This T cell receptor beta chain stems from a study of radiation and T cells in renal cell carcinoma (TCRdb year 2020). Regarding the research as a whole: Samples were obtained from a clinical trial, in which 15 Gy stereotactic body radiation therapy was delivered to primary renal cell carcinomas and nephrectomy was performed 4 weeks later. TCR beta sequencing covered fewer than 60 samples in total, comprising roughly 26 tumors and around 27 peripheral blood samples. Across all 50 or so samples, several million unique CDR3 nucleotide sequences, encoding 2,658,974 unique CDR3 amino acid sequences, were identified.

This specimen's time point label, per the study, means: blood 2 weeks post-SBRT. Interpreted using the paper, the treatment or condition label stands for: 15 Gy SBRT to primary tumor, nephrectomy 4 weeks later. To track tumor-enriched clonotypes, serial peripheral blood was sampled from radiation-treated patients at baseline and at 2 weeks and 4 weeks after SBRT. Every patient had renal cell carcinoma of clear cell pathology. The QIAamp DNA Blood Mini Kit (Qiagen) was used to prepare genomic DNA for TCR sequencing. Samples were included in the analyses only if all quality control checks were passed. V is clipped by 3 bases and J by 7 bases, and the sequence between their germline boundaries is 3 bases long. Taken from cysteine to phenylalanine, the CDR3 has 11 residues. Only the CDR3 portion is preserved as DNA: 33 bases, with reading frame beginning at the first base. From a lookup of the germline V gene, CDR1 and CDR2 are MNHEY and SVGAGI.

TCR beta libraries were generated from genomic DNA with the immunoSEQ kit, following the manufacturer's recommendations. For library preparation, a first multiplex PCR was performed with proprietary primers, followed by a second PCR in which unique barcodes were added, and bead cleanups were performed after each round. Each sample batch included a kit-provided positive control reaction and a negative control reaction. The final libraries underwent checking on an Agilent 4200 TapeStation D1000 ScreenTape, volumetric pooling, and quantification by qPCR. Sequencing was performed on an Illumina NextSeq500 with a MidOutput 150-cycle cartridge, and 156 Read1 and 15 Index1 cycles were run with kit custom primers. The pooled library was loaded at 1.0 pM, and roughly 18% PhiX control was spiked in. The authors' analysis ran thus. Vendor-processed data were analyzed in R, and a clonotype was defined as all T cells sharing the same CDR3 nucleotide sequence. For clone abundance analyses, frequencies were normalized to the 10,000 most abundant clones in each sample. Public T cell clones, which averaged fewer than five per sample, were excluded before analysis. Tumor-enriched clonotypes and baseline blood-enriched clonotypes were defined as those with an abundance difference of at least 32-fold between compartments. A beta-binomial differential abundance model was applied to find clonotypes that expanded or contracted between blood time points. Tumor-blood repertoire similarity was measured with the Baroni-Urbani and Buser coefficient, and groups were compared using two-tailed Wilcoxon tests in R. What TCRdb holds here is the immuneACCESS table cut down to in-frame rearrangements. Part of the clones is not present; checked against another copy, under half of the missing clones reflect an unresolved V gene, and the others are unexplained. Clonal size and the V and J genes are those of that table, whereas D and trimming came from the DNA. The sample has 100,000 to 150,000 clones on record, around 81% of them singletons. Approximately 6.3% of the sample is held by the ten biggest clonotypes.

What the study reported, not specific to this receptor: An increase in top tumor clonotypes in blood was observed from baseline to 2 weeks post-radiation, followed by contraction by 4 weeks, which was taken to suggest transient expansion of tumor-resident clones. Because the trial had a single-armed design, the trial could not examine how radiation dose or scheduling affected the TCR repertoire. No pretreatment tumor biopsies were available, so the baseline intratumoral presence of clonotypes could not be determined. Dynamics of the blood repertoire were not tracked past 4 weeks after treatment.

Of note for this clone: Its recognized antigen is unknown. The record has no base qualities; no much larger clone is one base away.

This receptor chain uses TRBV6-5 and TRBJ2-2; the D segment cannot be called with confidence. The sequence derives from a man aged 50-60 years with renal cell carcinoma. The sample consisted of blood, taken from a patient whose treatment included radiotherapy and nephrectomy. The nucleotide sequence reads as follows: TGTGCCAGCAGTTATCACGGGGAGCTGTTTTTT. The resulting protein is CASSYHGELFF.